This T cell receptor beta chain was obtained from a study of beta chain features in type 1 diabetes. A word on this clone: Its antigen is not known.

Sequenced material consisted of expressed TCRB transcripts (all of the isolated RNA was reverse transcribed). Only in-frame clones appear in the TCRdb table, and some are missing; sequencing was by immunoSEQ multiplex PCR. The table has some 270,000 clones, under 8.5% seen once. Whole-study findings and limits: In every one of the four CD4+ subsets, TCRB CDR3s were moderately but significantly shorter in Type 1 diabetes patients. These data did not resolve whether HLA type affects TCRB rearrangement. A pattern of fewer insertions and more deletions at VDJ junctions was seen in type 1 diabetes patients.

The CDR3 contains 14 residues. The V and J ends lost 6 bases and 2 bases, in that order; junction bases with no gene match: 5. Germline V gene data show CDR1 as MGHRA and CDR2 as YSYEKL. Sequencing input: central memory CD4+ T cells from blood. The chain recombines TRBV4-1 with TRBJ2-7; 9 bases agree with TRBD1. This receptor was obtained from a woman aged 18-30 years in good health. In DNA form, the CDR3 reads TGCGCCAGCAGTTTGTGGACAGGGGCCTACGAGCAGTACTTC. This codes for CASSLWTGAYEQYF.